This entry is about one T cell receptor (beta chain). Its recognized antigen is unknown. Base qualities are not at hand, and no much larger clone is one base apart. This specimen belongs to a study of cytomegalovirus exposure and HLA in healthy donors (dated by TCRdb to the late 2010s). Regarding the study in general: An earlier analysis of 587 of the donors reported approximately 260 Gb of sequence data and 95 million to 130 million unique TCR beta sequences obtained from some 170 million T cells. Along with the approximately 620-subject first cohort, a separate validation cohort of over a hundred different subjects was used. Rather than using new phenotypic data, the later analysis identified candidate immune exposures from TCR beta sequences and from how often those sequences occurred across donors. An earlier analysis of 587 of the donors applied high-throughput TCR beta sequencing to assess whether each TCR beta V gene segment acted as functional or pseudogenic. Class I and class II HLA loci were covered by the typing at four-digit resolution. An early release that covered several hundred HLA-typed donors contained 300 to 350 gigabases of sequencing data and 85 million to 100 million unique TCR sequences. A later genetic analysis took genome-wide SNP genotypes for about three fifths of the roughly 700 donors and used that subset as a discovery cohort. A later analysis re-examined previously published TCR beta repertoires from more than 650 donors and added high-resolution HLA genotyping to investigate patterns of TCR occurrence. Among the roughly 400 genotyped donors, 81% belonged to the genetic ancestry cluster associated with self-reported Caucasian donors. Because of strong linkage in the cohort, four to six DR-DQ haplotypes were treated as single units for association and clustering. Every repertoire in the discovery cohort had been generated on one and the same sequencing platform. On average, roughly 200,000 unique TCR beta nucleotide sequences were sequenced per donor among 350 to 400 genotyped donors of the cohort, with roughly 20% of those sequences being non-productive. Alongside the repertoire data, information on donor age, sex, ethnicity and CMV serostatus was compiled. The study used immunosequencing to profile the T cell repertoires of 666 subjects and linked those repertoires to cytomegalovirus serostatus. The number of typed donors differed by locus: about 629-630 for A, B, C, DRB1 and DQB1; 500 to 550 for DQA1; around 610 for DPA1; and around 490 for DPB1. The study combined high-throughput TCR immunosequencing, statistical association of individual TCRs with disease status, and machine learning to predict cytomegalovirus infection status. The study aimed to test whether signatures of past pathogen exposure could be identified by cataloging public T cell receptors. The paper's findings and limits, for the study overall: The only immune exposure information available for the cohort was CMV serostatus. Specific HLA alleles were associated with 15,000 to 20,000 TCR beta sequences at a false discovery rate of 0.05 in a later analysis. Seventeen rarely observed V segments, including chromosome 9 orphons, were excluded from the earlier analysis of a few hundred of the donors because counts were too low. In an earlier analysis of around 600 of the donors, most TCR beta V segments appeared in productive rearrangements about 87% or about 30% of the time, broadly matching IMGT annotations. According to a later analysis, most CMV-associated TCR beta chains appeared to be HLA-restricted, and the HLA associations seemed to be driven largely by CMV exposure. The authors suggested that the approach could potentially be extended to other disease states and immunological phenotypes. A further reported finding was that TCR beta sequences accurately predicted the HLA-A and HLA-B alleles for most subjects in the first cohort. A total of fewer than 200 TCR beta chains were listed by the study as associated with cytomegalovirus. In a later analysis, HLA-associated TCR beta chains showed more clonal expansion and lower generation probabilities than non-associated chains that were equally common. A later analysis found that TCR association rates varied across HLA loci, with DRB1 alleles showing the most associated TCRs and HLA-C alleles the fewest. A later analysis reported that several top co-occurrence clusters appeared linked to parvovirus B19, influenza, CMV and Epstein-Barr virus. According to a later genetic analysis, donors in an Asian-associated ancestry cluster had fewer N-insertions in productive TCRs than the approximately 690-donor mean. The classifier was reported to diagnose cytomegalovirus status with high specificity and sensitivity in both the original cohort and the validation cohort. Presence/absence analyses assumed roughly uniform sequencing depth across donors, an assumption that may not hold. Because HLA typing was missing for some donors at each locus, association tests included only the typed subset. A later genetic analysis associated a missense DCLRE1C variant with V-gene and J-gene trimming of TCR beta chains, and an independent cohort replicated the association. Only TCR beta chains were sequenced in this cohort, and the absence of alpha or paired-chain data limited detectable features. Most TCR sequences were seen in very few donors, while some public TCRs were found in many individuals. In vitro tests confirmed that three of the cytomegalovirus-associated TCR beta chains recognize cytomegalovirus antigens. Correlated functional status among segregating V segments might be attributable to linkage disequilibrium, but an unknown experimental factor could not be ruled out. Strong co-occurrence of HLA alleles, especially DR and DQ, made assigning TCR associations to individual alleles difficult. A cluster of highly shared sequence variants was judged likely to be a technical artifact of the sequencing pipeline.

The cohort consisted of 650 to 700 healthy bone marrow donors. At the time of sampling, all cohort members were nominally healthy, though unrecorded immune exposures were likely present. The donor tested CMV seropositive, placing the donor among the 289 seropositive members of the cohort. A peripheral blood sample was provided by each donor, and peripheral blood mononuclear cells were used for TCR beta sequencing. The Qiagen DNeasy Blood Extraction Kit was used to extract genomic DNA from the blood cell samples. To prepare the library, the immunoSEQ multiplex PCR assay was applied. A mixture of 60 forward primers for TCR Vbeta segments and 13 reverse primers for TCR Jbeta segments was used in the multiplex PCR. Amplification of the CDR3 region of rearranged TCR beta genes was performed with a multiplex PCR assay on genomic DNA. Amplified TCR beta libraries were sequenced as 87-base-pair reads on the Illumina HiSeq System. Per the authors' processing: A later analysis tallied around 80 million unique TCR beta chains across the 700 or so repertoires, and some 12 million of those chains were shared by two or more donors. To remove PCR and sequencing errors, raw reads were error-corrected and collapsed into unique sequences using a nearest-neighbor algorithm that merged closely related sequences. CDR3 sequences were aligned to IMGT reference sequences to assign V, D and J gene segments. For a sequence to be retained, a match of at least six nucleotides to both a V gene segment and a J gene segment was required. A rearrangement counted as productive if the CDR3 had no stop codons and remained in frame with V and J, and every other rearrangement counted as non-productive. CDR3 was defined by IMGT convention, running from the second conserved V-encoded cysteine to the conserved J-encoded phenylalanine. The earlier analysis of about 530 of the donors excluded any sequence lacking an unambiguous match to a single V gene segment. In an earlier analysis of approximately 610 of the donors, V segments were called functional above 56.7% productive rearrangements and were called segregating when the between-donor standard deviation exceeded 5%. A statistical classification framework was built for diagnosing cytomegalovirus status from the catalog of TCR beta chain sequences. In a later analysis, V and J genes were assigned by comparing TCR nucleotide sequences against IMGT/GENE-DB human TR gene sequences. A later analysis assigned CDR3 sequences and most-parsimonious VDJ recombination scenarios with the TCRdist pipeline. In a later analysis, every TCR beta chain was defined by the combination of its CDR3 amino acid sequence and its V-gene family, and reads without a unique V-gene family were dropped. To address suspected cross-contamination and a sequencing artifact, a later analysis removed approximately 590 highly shared, low-generation-probability nucleotide sequences. A later analysis calculated a clonal expansion index for each public chain from normalized within-repertoire ranks of inferred template counts. In a later analysis, generation probabilities were computed with a VDJ recombination model fitted to out-of-frame rearrangements, and the resulting probabilities were checked against IGoR. A later analysis scored TCR-TCR, TCR-HLA and TCR-CMV co-occurrence with hypergeometric tests, applying a repertoire-size bias correction to TCR pairs. In a later analysis, false discovery rates were estimated by permuting HLA or CMV assignments 20 times. A later analysis grouped co-occurring TCRs with DBSCAN, adding TCRdist sequence similarity when clustering within HLA-allele-positive subsets. Co-occurrence clustering excluded repertoires with fewer than 30,000 or more than 120,000 public chains, plus five with anomalous nucleotide sharing. The table comes from immuneACCESS by way of TCRdb, which keeps in-frame sequences with V and J called. Part of the clones is missing from these tables; in studies checked, under half for an unresolved V gene and the rest for unknown reasons. The V and J calls and the clone size are those of that table, but D and trimming were determined from the DNA. Recorded for this sample are about 150,000 clones; around 80% of them occurred a single time. About 2.9% of the sample is held by the ten biggest clonotypes.

The TCR originated in a woman aged 45 to 65 in good health and CMV-seropositive. Sequences were obtained from PBMCs.

CDR3 sequence: CASSPFGSGAYNEQFF. In nucleotides, the sequence is TGCGCCAGCAGCCCCTTTGGGAGCGGGGCGTACAATGAGCAGTTCTTC. Recombination connected TRBV4-3 to TRBJ2-1; 7 central bases correspond to TRBD2. The CDR1 and CDR2 encoded by the germline V gene are LGHNA and YSLEER. The junction shows trimming of 4 bases on V and 4 bases on J, and the gene matches do not reach 10 bases of it. The CDR3 measures 16 amino acids from cysteine to phenylalanine. CDR3 DNA only is kept here, 48 bases in frame from base 1.